This section outlines one TCR beta chain sequence together with its context. Its specificity is not known. Every single patient, without exception, relapsed after autologous stem cell transplantation, and brentuximab vedotin exposure varied. This record comes from a study of PD-1 blockade in classical Hodgkin lymphoma. Study-wide findings and caveats: Baseline diversity in complete responders resembled that of newly diagnosed patients. CD4+ but not CD8+ TCR diversity rose significantly by C4D1. Initiation of nivolumab under 1 year after ASCT led to exclusion of patients. Reported findings placed baseline TCR diversity lower in newly diagnosed patients (compared with healthy donors).

TCRdb's copy holds only in-frame clones and misses some; the assay was immunoSEQ multiplex PCR. The sample gives roughly 97,000 clones, approximately 80% of which show up once; approximately 12% is in the top ten. The germline gives CDR1 MNHNS, CDR2 SASEGT. The CDR3 is made up of 12 amino acids. Between the trimmed V and J ends, which lost 5 bases and 7 bases, there was a span of 11 bases. The receptor's source is a human donor with classical Hodgkin lymphoma. The chain links TRBV6-1 to TRBJ1-2; a possible D gene is TRBD1 (5 bases). The sample in question was peripheral blood mononuclear cells (PBMCs), obtained at baseline. This chain's CDR3 is CASSLSRAGYTF. In DNA form, the CDR3 reads TGTGCCAGCAGTCTGTCCAGGGCTGGCTACACCTTC.